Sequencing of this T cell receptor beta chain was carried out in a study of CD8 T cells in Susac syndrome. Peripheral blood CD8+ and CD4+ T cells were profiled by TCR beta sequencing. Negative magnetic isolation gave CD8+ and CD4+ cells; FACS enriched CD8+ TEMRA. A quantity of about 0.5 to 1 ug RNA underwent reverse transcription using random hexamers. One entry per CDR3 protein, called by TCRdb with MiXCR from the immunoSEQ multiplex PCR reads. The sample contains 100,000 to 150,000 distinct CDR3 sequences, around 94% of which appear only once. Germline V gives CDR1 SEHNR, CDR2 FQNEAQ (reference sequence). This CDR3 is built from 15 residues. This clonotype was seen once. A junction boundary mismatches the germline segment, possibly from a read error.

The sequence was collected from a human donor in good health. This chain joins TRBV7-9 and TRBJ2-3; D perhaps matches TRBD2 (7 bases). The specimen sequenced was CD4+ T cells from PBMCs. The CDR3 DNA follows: TGTGCCAGCAGCTTAGATCGCGGGGGCACAAATACGCAGTATTTT. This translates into CASSLDRGGTNTQYF.